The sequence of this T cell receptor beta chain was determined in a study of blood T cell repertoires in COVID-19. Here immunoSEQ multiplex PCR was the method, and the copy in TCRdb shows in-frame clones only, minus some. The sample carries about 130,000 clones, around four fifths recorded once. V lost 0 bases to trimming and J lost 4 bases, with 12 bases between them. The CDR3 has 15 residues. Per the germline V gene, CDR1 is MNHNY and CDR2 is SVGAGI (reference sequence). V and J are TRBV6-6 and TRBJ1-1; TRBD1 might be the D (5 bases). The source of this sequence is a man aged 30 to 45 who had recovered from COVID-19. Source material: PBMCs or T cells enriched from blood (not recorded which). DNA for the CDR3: TGTGCCAGCAGTTACTCGGAGGGGATGGGCACTGAAGCTTTCTTT. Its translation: CASSYSEGMGTEAFF.